This T cell receptor (beta chain) came from a study of human T cells and chemical hapten exposure. Via MiXCR, TCRdb re-called the RACE reads, giving one row per CDR3 protein. Of 80,000 to 100,000 distinct CDR3 sequences in the sample, 9.6% were seen once. Time point noted: pre-sensitization, week 0. Noted treatment: therapeutic diphenylcyclopropenone sensitization with weekly scalp DPC. Study conclusions and caveats: TCRs exceeding 1 in 1000 frequency stayed unchanged with DPC sensitization.

This clonotype was seen more than once but under ten times. Its specificity is unknown. Trimming left V 8 bases short and J 2 bases short, with 10 bases between. This CDR3 is built from 13 residues. The V gene's germline CDR1 is MDHEN and CDR2 SYDVKM. The sample in question was whole blood, obtained in connection with sensitization to the hapten diphenylcyclopropenone (DPC). This chain joins TRBV28 and TRBJ1-5, with unresolved D. This receptor was taken from a woman between 40 and 55 years old with alopecia areata. Some clones in this sample may be carry-over from other donors' samples. CDR3 loop: CASGGIGNQPQHF. The CDR3 bases are TGTGCCAGCGGTGGGATCGGCAATCAGCCCCAGCATTTT. The whole variable domain, filled in from reference TRBV28 and TRBJ1-5, reads DVKVTQSSRYLVKRTGEKVFLECVQDMDHENMFWYRQDPGLGLRLIYFSYDVKMKEKGDIPEGYSVSREKKERFSLILESASTNQTSMYLCASGGIGNQPQHFGDGTRLSIL.